The 18 T cell receptor beta chains in this list originate from one sample, sequenced in a study of radiation and T cells in renal cell carcinoma. Using immunoSEQ multiplex PCR, the repertoire was profiled, and TCRdb retains in-frame clones only, with some absent. The sample has some 26,000 clones, 65% to 85% seen once; the top ten hold approximately 30%. Time point noted: blood 2 weeks post-SBRT. Treatment noted: 15 Gy SBRT to primary tumor, nephrectomy 4 weeks later. The material sequenced was blood, taken from a patient whose treatment included radiotherapy and nephrectomy. The receptor set was obtained from a man aged 55 to 70 with renal cell carcinoma.

The CDR3 bases are TGTGCCAGCAGTTTCGGGCTAGCGGGAGTCGAGCAGTTCTTC. It is translated as CASSFGLAGVEQFF. V usage is TRBV27 and J usage is TRBJ2-1, with 10 bases matching TRBD2. This CDR3 spans 14 amino acids. Per the germline V gene, CDR1 is MNHEY and CDR2 is SMNVEV (reference sequence). The V gene end was trimmed by 3 bases and the J gene end by 10 bases; junction bases not matched to a gene: 6.

The chain has TRBV30 and TRBJ1-4; 7 nucleotides agree with TRBD1. The V segment lost 2 bases and the J segment 8 bases; nucleotides outside the gene matches: 11. The CDR3 spans 15 residues. Germline-derived CDR1 and CDR2 are GTSNPN and SVGIG (reference sequence). For the CDR3, the DNA is TGTGCCTGGAGTACGCTACAGGGGTCGGGAGAAAAACTGTTTTTT. It yields the protein CAWSTLQGSGEKLFF.

V usage is TRBV11-1 and J usage is TRBJ2-7, with D possibly being TRBD1 or TRBD2 (5 bases each). V shed 2 bases and J shed 2 bases, with 16 bases lying between them. This CDR3 is 16 amino acids long. The germline gives CDR1 SGHAT, CDR2 FQDESV (reference sequence). The CDR3, as DNA: TGTGCCAGCAGCTTACGGCGCACCGGGGCTACCTACGAGCAGTACTTC. It encodes CASSLRRTGATYEQYF. Drawing the rest from reference TRBV11-1 and TRBJ2-7, the complete variable domain is EAEVAQSPRYKITEKSQAVAFWCDPISGHATLYWYRQILGQGPELLVQFQDESVVDDSQLPKDRFSAERLKGVDSTLKIQPAELGDSAMYLCASSLRRTGATYEQYFGPGTRLTVT.

The CDR3 DNA follows: TGTGCCAGTAGCCGACTGAGCGAGACAGATACGCAGTATTTT. Protein sequence: CASSRLSETDTQYF. J is TRBJ2-3 and V is TRBV19; D unresolved. Looked up from germline, CDR1 is LNHDA and CDR2 is SQIVND (reference sequence). V was trimmed by 6 bases and J by 3 bases, leaving 13 bases between them. The CDR3 is 14 amino acids. The full variable domain, completed using reference TRBV19 and TRBJ2-3, is DGGITQSPKYLFRKEGQNVTLSCEQNLNHDAMYWYRQDPGQGLRLIYYSQIVNDFQKGDIAEGYSVSREKKESFPLTVTSAQKNPTAFYLCASSRLSETDTQYFGPGTRLTVL.

V usage is TRBV25-1 and J usage is TRBJ2-1; D is possibly TRBD1 (5 bases). This CDR3 is 11 amino acids long. V was cut by 3 bases and J by 13 bases, with 10 bases left in between. Germline assignment: CDR1 MGHDK and CDR2 SYGVNS. This CDR3 is CASSDNRLQFF. Written as DNA, the CDR3 is TGTGCCAGCAGTGACAACAGGTTACAGTTCTTC.

The rearrangement uses TRBV2 and TRBJ2-3; 7 positions match TRBD2. After removal of 4 bases from V and 5 bases from J, the junction contained 9 bases not matched to a gene. CDR3 size: 15 residues. Looked up from germline, CDR1 is SNHLY and CDR2 is FYNNEI. CDR3 amino acids: CASSGTAGEGDTQYF. The CDR3 DNA sequence: TGTGCCAGCAGTGGGACGGCGGGAGAGGGAGATACGCAGTATTTT.

V gene TRBV7-8 combines with J gene TRBJ2-3; 7 bases match TRBD2. Per germline, CDR1 SGHVS and CDR2 FQNEAQ. With 0 bases clipped from V and 0 bases from J, the junction kept 3 bases outside the gene matches. The CDR3 is 16 residues long. CDR3 loop: CASSLASGESTDTQYF. Here the CDR3 DNA reads TGTGCCAGCAGCTTAGCGAGCGGGGAAAGCACAGATACGCAGTATTTT.

The CDR3: CASSSSVGSLTYEQYF. The CDR3 coding sequence is TGTGCCAGCAGCTCCTCCGTTGGCTCGCTAACCTACGAGCAGTACTTC. The chain joins TRBV5-8 to TRBJ2-7; no firm D call. Germline V gene lookup returns CDR1 SGHTS and CDR2 YDEGEE. Trimming took off 3 bases at V and 2 bases at J, with 18 bases between the two ends. The CDR3 has 16 residues.

The gene calls are TRBV7-9 and TRBJ2-5; TRBD2 matches at 8 bases. Per the germline V gene, CDR1 is SEHNR and CDR2 is FQNEAQ (reference sequence). Germline trimming cut 4 bases from V and 1 base from J; bases unmatched to any gene: 2. The CDR3 runs 14 residues. The DNA of the CDR3 is TGTGCCAGCAGCTACGGGACTAGCCAAGAGACCCAGTACTTC. Encoded protein: CASSYGTSQETQYF.

The gene calls are TRBV7-2 and TRBJ2-3; TRBD2 is a possible D gene (5 bases). The V gene lost 6 bases and the J gene lost 2 bases, with 12 bases spanning the gap. The CDR3 has 14 residues. Germline assignment: CDR1 SGHTA and CDR2 FQGNSA. The CDR3 DNA reads as TGTGCCAGCAGTCGGGGATTGTACACAGATACGCAGTATTTT. It translates to CASSRGLYTDTQYF.

This clone has just a few counts. Other DNA sequences of this sample code for an identical CDR3. This rearrangement joins TRBV7-2 to TRBJ1-3, with TRBD1 matching over 7 bases. V shed 0 bases, J shed 3 bases, and the junction held 2 bases outside the gene matches. Per the germline V gene, CDR1 is SGHTA and CDR2 is FQGNSA. The CDR3 contains 15 residues. The CDR3 region is CASSLAGGSGNTIYF. CDR3 nucleotides: TGTGCCAGCAGCTTAGCAGGGGGCAGTGGAAACACCATATATTTT.

J is TRBJ2-3 and V is TRBV18; TRBD2 aligns across 9 bases. Losses at the gene ends were 1 base for V and 4 bases for J; bases not matched to a gene: 9. This CDR3 has 17 amino acids. The germline V gene has CDR1 KGHSH and CDR2 LQKENI. The CDR3 loop reads CASSPQVTAGGSDTQYF. CDR3 nucleotides: TGTGCCAGCTCACCACAGGTCACAGCGGGAGGATCAGATACGCAGTATTTT.

For the CDR3, the DNA is TGTGCCAGCAGCGTAGCCCCGGGACTAGCGGGAGGGCCCTACGAGCAGTACTTC. Translation: CASSVAPGLAGGPYEQYF. The chain is built from TRBV9 and TRBJ2-7; TRBD2 matches at 16 bases. After removal of 0 bases from V and 2 bases from J, the junction contained 5 bases not matched to a gene. Germline CDR1 SGDLS, CDR2 YYNGEE. The CDR3 runs to 18 residues.

V is TRBV7-2 and J is TRBJ2-7; maybe TRBD2 (7 bases). V dropped 5 bases and J dropped 7 bases, with 21 bases sitting between them. The CDR3 has 15 residues. Germline values: CDR1 SGHTA, CDR2 FQGNSA. The CDR3 sequence: CASSPPRGARGEQYF. CDR3 in DNA: TGTGCCAGCAGCCCCCCCCGGGGGGCCCGAGGGGAGCAGTACTTC.

The J gene is TRBJ2-5, the V gene TRBV2; perhaps TRBD1 as D (5 bases). Germline CDR1 SNHLY, CDR2 FYNNEI. The ends were cut back, 3 bases at V and 2 bases at J, with 10 bases in the middle. This CDR3 is 14 amino acids long. This CDR3 is CASSDDSIQETQYF. The CDR3 coding sequence is TGTGCCAGCAGTGATGACAGTATTCAAGAGACCCAGTACTTC.

This clone was observed a single time. The chain has TRBV27 and TRBJ1-5; D gene ambiguous. The CDR3 has 14 residues. Deletions cut 3 bases from V and 6 bases from J, with 12 bases between. The germline CDR1 and CDR2 sequences are MNHEY and SMNVEV (reference sequence). CDR3: CASSFKGLGQPQHF. The CDR3 nucleotides read TGTGCCAGCAGTTTCAAGGGCCTGGGTCAGCCCCAGCATTTT.

The CDR3 DNA follows: TGTGCCAGCAGCGTAGATGAAGAGGGCGGGAGAATAACAAAGACCCAGTACTTC. It translates to CASSVDEEGGRITKTQYF. The V and J genes are TRBV9 and TRBJ2-5, with TRBD2 matching over 7 bases. Trimming at V came to 0 bases and at J to 6 bases, leaving 17 bases not matched to a gene. The CDR3 has 18 amino acids. Germline V gene lookup returns CDR1 SGDLS and CDR2 YYNGEE.

The gene calls are TRBV6-1 and TRBJ2-5; TRBD2 agrees at 10 bases. This CDR3 is built from 17 residues. Trimming at V came to 3 bases and at J to 5 bases, leaving 12 bases not matched to a gene. From germline, CDR1 is MNHNS and CDR2 SASEGT. The CDR3 loop is CASSEGASGSAWETQYF. CDR3 coding DNA: TGTGCCAGCAGTGAGGGGGCTAGCGGGAGCGCCTGGGAGACCCAGTACTTC.